This T cell receptor (beta chain) is from a study of OX40 agonist ivuxolimab in advanced cancers. On the study more broadly: Partial responses were achieved by three patients, one with hepatocellular carcinoma and two with cutaneous melanoma.

With respect to this clone: The target antigen is unknown.

Germline CDR1 reads SGHKS; CDR2 reads YYEKEE (reference sequence). V was pared by 2 bases and J by 0 bases, with 13 bases of the junction left unmatched. The CDR3 has 18 amino acids. General study findings and limits: Both CD4+ and CD8+ T cell populations in blood had undergone clonal expansion by week 6 at 0.1 to 3.0 mg/kg.

Generated by immunoSEQ multiplex PCR, the TCRdb table keeps only in-frame clones and is missing some. In the table there are some 99,000 clones, around 88% of which are singletons. Sample: CD4+ or CD8+ T cells sorted from blood, taken in a trial of the OX40 agonist ivuxolimab. This chain joins TRBV5-5 and TRBJ1-2; 7 bases align to TRBD1. The receptor's source is an adult with an advanced solid tumor such as melanoma, head and neck, liver or kidney cancer. This CDR3 is CASSFANRQGSSNYGYTF. CDR3 nucleotides: TGTGCCAGCAGCTTTGCCAATCGACAGGGTTCTTCTAACTATGGCTACACCTTC.